This entry is about one TCR beta chain. The antigen is undetermined. The data were obtained in a study of shared clonotypes between healthy human individuals. Study-wide points: Unshared clonotypes carried lower generation probabilities than those common to all four donors. Genetic and exposure-history diversity was limited by the few donors.

In the naive CD8 group, cells lacked CD45RO and were positively selected for CCR7, so terminally differentiated effector memory CD45RA+ cells were left out. Healthy HIV-negative adults with no recent acute infections or vaccinations were recruited as donors. In the authors' methods: Without quality scores, immunoSEQ junctional reads could not be filtered like full-length reads. TCRdb's copy holds only in-frame clones and misses some; the assay was immunoSEQ multiplex PCR. V, J and clone size are those of that table, while D and trimming were read from the DNA. The sample contains approximately 590,000 clones, roughly 95% of which appear only once. The specimen sequenced was naive CD8+ T cells sorted from blood. This clonotype originated in a woman aged 30 to 39 in good health.

The CDR3 sequence is CASSAVTNEKLFF. CDR3 nucleotide sequence: TGCGCCAGCAGCGCTGTAACTAATGAAAAACTGTTTTTT. This rearrangement joins TRBV5-1 to TRBJ1-4; D gene ambiguous. Germline loops: CDR1 SGHRS, CDR2 YFSETQ. Trimming took 4 bases from V and 1 from J, leaving 5 bases between them. This CDR3 is 13 amino acids long.